The entry that follows covers one TCR beta chain sequence. Its cognate antigen is unknown. One entry per CDR3 protein results from TCRdb running MiXCR on the reads. The table includes about 270,000 distinct CDR3 sequences, 22% detected once. In germline, CDR1 is SGHVS, CDR2 FQNEAQ. The germline V and J ends were trimmed by 5 bases and 0 bases, with 16 bases remaining between them. This CDR3 has 16 residues. The data originate from a study of T cell repertoires in cytomegalovirus infection. About the research overall: Peptides in the study included HLA-C-restricted and HLA-B-restricted CMV epitopes. Evidence of both CMV infection and a matching HLA type came from public TCR beta signatures.

Study outcomes and limitations: It was HLA-C-restricted CMV-specific TCR beta clonotypes that dominated the response ex vivo. There were carriers of CMV plus the relevant HLA, and cumulative public TCR beta family frequency identified them.

Sequenced here: cultured PBMCs, sampled from culture after CMV antigen stimulation. The TCR originated in a human donor in good health (CMV status not recorded). Some clones in this sample may be carry-over from other donors' samples. The V and J genes are TRBV7-8 and TRBJ2-5; D not certain. CDR3 amino acids: CASSLSPIQYQETQYF. DNA for the CDR3: TGTGCCAGCAGCCTATCCCCGATTCAGTACCAAGAGACCCAGTACTTC. The whole variable domain, remainder taken from reference TRBV7-8 and TRBJ2-5, is GAGVSQSPRYKVAKRGQDVALRCDPISGHVSLFWYQQALGQGPEFLTYFQNEAQLDKSGLPSDRFFAERPEGSVSTLKIQRTQQEDSAVYLCASSLSPIQYQETQYFGPGTRLLVL.